This TCR beta chain comes out of a study of cytomegalovirus exposure and HLA in healthy donors. CDR1 KGHSH and CDR2 LQKENI come from the germline V gene. The CDR3 is 18 residues long. Germline trimming cut 3 bases from V and 0 bases from J; bases unmatched to any gene: 11. The PCR ran on 60 Vbeta and 13 Jbeta primers. Profiling relied on immunoSEQ multiplex PCR, and the TCRdb table lists in-frame clones only, not all of them. The table lists about 150,000 clones, around 66% of them singletons. This sequence joins TRBV18 and TRBJ2-1; 7 positions agree with TRBD1. The specimen was PBMCs. The origin of this receptor is a woman aged 55 to 70 in good health and CMV-seronegative. The CDR3 region is CASSPLALTGTSYNEQFF. In DNA, the CDR3 is TGTGCCAGCTCACCCCTGGCCCTGACAGGGACCTCCTACAATGAGCAGTTCTTC.